The 17 T cell receptor beta chains reported below all come from one sample, sequenced in a study of blood T cell repertoires in COVID-19. TCRdb's copy holds only in-frame clones and misses some; the assay was immunoSEQ multiplex PCR. The sample shows about 110,000 clones, around 83% of them seen only once. Material for sequencing was peripheral blood. These receptors originate from a man aged 70 or older with acute or convalescent COVID-19.

The chain is built from TRBV28 and TRBJ2-2, with no clear D. This CDR3 spans 15 amino acids. The V gene lost 6 bases and the J gene lost 5 bases, with 16 bases spanning the gap. Looked up from germline, CDR1 is MDHEN and CDR2 is SYDVKM. Here the CDR3 reads CASSWALGGTGELFF. For the CDR3, the DNA is TGTGCCAGCAGCTGGGCCCTCGGTGGTACCGGGGAGCTGTTTTTT.

This clone appeared many times. The gene calls are TRBV5-1 and TRBJ2-7; D may be TRBD1 (5 bases). Germline V lookup: CDR1 SGHRS, CDR2 YFSETQ. V gave up 0 bases and J gave up 4 bases, with 14 bases separating them. CDR3 length: 15 amino acids. The CDR3 loop reads CASSLVAGLRYEQYF. For the CDR3, the DNA is TGCGCCAGCAGCTTGGTGGCAGGGTTACGTTACGAGCAGTACTTC. The full variable domain, rest sourced from reference TRBV5-1 and TRBJ2-7, is KAGVTQTPRYLIKTRGQQVTLSCSPISGHRSVSWYQQTPGQGLQFLFEYFSETQRNKGNFPGRFSGRQFSNSRSEMNVSTLELGDSALYLCASSLVAGLRYEQYFGPGTRLTVT.

The rearrangement uses TRBV6-5 and TRBJ1-6; D ambiguous. Germline V gene data show CDR1 as MNHEY and CDR2 as SVGAGI. The V end lost 2 bases, the J end lost 0 bases, and 8 bases lay between the germline ends. The CDR3 has 16 residues. The CDR3: CASSYTQSSYNSPLHF. For the CDR3, the DNA is TGTGCCAGCAGTTACACACAAAGCTCCTATAATTCACCCCTCCACTTT.

The V and J genes are TRBV6-5 and TRBJ1-3; the match to TRBD1 covers 8 bases. The CDR3 totals 14 residues. J was trimmed by 4 bases and V by 4 bases; bases with no gene match: 3. CDR1 is MNHEY, CDR2 SVGAGI, per germline. Here the CDR3 reads CASSSTGAGNTIYF. CDR3 DNA: TGTGCCAGCAGTTCGACAGGGGCCGGAAACACCATATATTTT.

The gene calls are TRBV7-9 and TRBJ1-4; D gene ambiguous. V was pared by 4 bases and J by 8 bases, with 14 bases between. From germline, CDR1 is SEHNR and CDR2 FQNEAQ (reference sequence). There are 14 residues in the CDR3. The CDR3 bases are TGTGCCAGCAGCTCGAACTGGGGAGGGGAAAAACTGTTTTTT. Amino acids: CASSSNWGGEKLFF. Full variable domain (missing parts from reference TRBV7-9 and TRBJ1-4): DTGVSQNPRHKITKRGQNVTFRCDPISEHNRLYWYRQTLGQGPEFLTYFQNEAQLEKSRLLSDRFSAERPKGSFSTLEIQRTEQGDSAMYLCASSSNWGGEKLFFGSGTQLSVL.

The rearrangement links TRBV6-6 to TRBJ1-1; possible D gene TRBD1, 6 bases. CDR3 length equals 14 residues. CDR1 and CDR2 from the germline V gene are MNHNY and SVGAGI (reference sequence). V lost 4 bases and J 1 base, leaving 10 bases between the germline ends. For the CDR3, the DNA is TGTGCCAGCAGTTCCGGGACAAAGAACACTGAAGCTTTCTTT. Amino acids: CASSSGTKNTEAFF.

This chain joins TRBV7-9 and TRBJ1-4, with a tentative D call TRBD1 (6 bases). From germline, CDR1 is SEHNR and CDR2 FQNEAQ (reference sequence). V was pared by 1 base and J by 11 bases, with 17 bases between. The CDR3 runs to 15 residues. Here the CDR3 DNA reads TGTGCCAGCAGCTTAGTGGTCAGGGGATCATGGAAACTGTTTTTT. This sequence encodes CASSLVVRGSWKLFF.

This clone was found once. The chain joins TRBV12-3 or TRBV12-4 to TRBJ1-2; 7 bases align to TRBD1. This CDR3 is built from 13 residues. The V and J ends lost 5 bases and 8 bases, in that order; junction bases with no gene match: 8. CDR3 sequence: CASSPGQVTGYTF. CDR3 in DNA: TGTGCCAGCAGTCCCGGACAGGTCACGGGCTACACCTTC.

This chain connects TRBV28 to TRBJ1-2; 7 nucleotides match TRBD1. The V segment lost 3 bases and the J segment 3 bases; nucleotides outside the gene matches: 4. The CDR3 has 14 amino acids. Germline V lookup: CDR1 MDHEN, CDR2 SYDVKM. The CDR3 nucleotides read TGTGCCAGCAGTTTGAGGGGGCTGTACTATGGCTACACCTTC. This gives the protein CASSLRGLYYGYTF.

As concerns this clone: The junction does not match germline at one end; this may be a read error. The CDR3 DNA sequence: TGTGCTAGCAGCCGGACTAGCGGAGGGGGGGATACGCAGTATTTT. Translating it yields CASSRTSGGGDTQYF. The rearrangement links TRBV7-7 to TRBJ2-3; 10 bases map to TRBD2. CDR3 length equals 15 residues. Germline V gene lookup returns CDR1 SSHAT and CDR2 FNYEAQ (reference sequence).

This clone was counted a few times. The V call is TRBV28, the J call TRBJ2-5; a weak D match, TRBD2 (5 bases). This CDR3 is 12 amino acids long. The V gene's germline CDR1 is MDHEN and CDR2 SYDVKM. Trimming pared 1 base from V and 7 bases from J, leaving 7 bases between. The CDR3: CASSLYRGTQYF. The CDR3, as DNA: TGTGCCAGCAGTTTATATCGGGGGACCCAGTACTTC.

The chain has TRBV6-6 and TRBJ1-2; TRBD1 matches 7 bases. The length of the CDR3 is 14 residues. Germline CDR1 reads MNHNY; CDR2 reads SVGAGI (reference sequence). Trimming took 2 bases from V and 4 from J; bases not matched to a gene: 4. CDR3 nucleotide sequence: TGTGCCAGCAGTTACGGCGACAGGGTCTATGGCTACACCTTC. This translates into CASSYGDRVYGYTF.

The chain joins TRBV3-1 (or the pseudogene TRBV3-2) to TRBJ1-1, with D perhaps matching TRBD1 (5 bases). The CDR3 length is 14 residues. The germline V gene encodes CDR1 LGHDT and CDR2 YNNKEL (reference sequence). With 3 bases removed from V and 6 bases from J, the gap between germline ends came to 14 bases. The CDR3 DNA reads TGTGCCAGCAGCCAGTTCCGTCAGGGCGCTGAAGCTTTCTTT. Residues: CASSQFRQGAEAFF.

This chain connects TRBV6-5 to TRBJ2-1, with 7 bases lining up with TRBD2. The CDR3 covers 16 residues. Germline values: CDR1 MNHEY, CDR2 SVGAGI. After removal of 2 bases from V and 1 base from J, the junction contained 5 bases not matched to a gene. The CDR3: CASSYLTGRSYNEQFF. CDR3 bases: TGTGCCAGCAGTTACCTTACCGGGAGGTCCTACAATGAGCAGTTCTTC.

The V and J genes are TRBV29-1 and TRBJ1-1; the D is unclear. V lost 6 bases, J lost 0 bases, and 11 bases lay in between. CDR3 length: 13 amino acids. CDR1 and CDR2 from the germline V gene are SQVTM and ANQGSEA. CDR3 protein: CSVTKAMNTEAFF. DNA of the CDR3: TGCAGCGTGACTAAAGCGATGAACACTGAAGCTTTCTTT.

This chain joins TRBV7-3 and TRBJ1-2; D might be TRBD1 (6 bases). V shed 2 bases and J shed 5 bases, with 21 bases lying between them. There are 17 residues in the CDR3. Germline V gene data show CDR1 as SGHTA and CDR2 as FQGTGA. The CDR3 loop reads CASSLVPSMAGEYGYTF. CDR3 DNA sequence: TGTGCCAGCAGCTTAGTTCCGAGTATGGCAGGGGAGTATGGCTACACCTTC.

This chain uses TRBV7-2 with TRBJ1-1; the D is unclear. The CDR3 loop spans 13 amino acids. The V end lost 0 bases, the J end lost 1 base, and 3 bases lay between the germline ends. Per germline, CDR1 SGHTA and CDR2 FQGNSA. The CDR3 sequence: CASSLAWNTEAFF. For the CDR3, the DNA is TGTGCCAGCAGCTTAGCCTGGAACACTGAAGCTTTCTTT.